This T cell receptor (beta chain) is drawn from a study of a mutant IDH1 vaccine in newly diagnosed glioma. With 0 bases clipped from V and 3 bases from J, the junction kept 14 bases outside the gene matches. Germline values: CDR1 SQVTM, CDR2 ANQGSEA. The length of the CDR3 is 18 residues. The time point is: week 23, last vaccination. The content of each vaccine dose was 300 ug of mutant IDH1 20-mer peptide, and topical imiquimod accompanied it. Here immunoSEQ multiplex PCR was the method, and the copy in TCRdb shows in-frame clones only, minus some. The data show 70,000 to 95,000 clones, approximately 89% seen once. With respect to this clone: Its matching antigen is unknown.

The source material was PBMCs, sampled from a glioma patient whose treatment included an IDH1 peptide vaccine. The sequence derives from a woman aged 45 to 65 with glioma. The V gene is TRBV29-1, the J gene TRBJ2-3; the match to TRBD1 covers 8 bases. The CDR3 region has the DNA TGCAGCGTTGAAGACCCTTCCGACAGGGGTTATAGGACAGATACGCAGTATTTT. Amino acids: CSVEDPSDRGYRTDTQYF.